The clone carrying this T cell receptor (beta chain) has ten or more counts. The antigen remains undetermined. This sample is drawn from a study of T-cell reconstitution after alpha-beta-depleted transplantation in children. TCRbeta library preparation incorporated unique molecular identifiers. TCRdb processed the PCR reads anew with MiXCR; each CDR3 protein has one entry. The table has almost 500,000 distinct CDR3 sequences, 10% to 13% seen once. Study-wide results and limits: The origin of high day-60 TCRbeta diversity in some patients lay in surviving recipient T cells and thymic progenitors. Several hundred expanded graft clones reportedly were the source of alpha-beta T cells about two months after transplant. It was newly produced T cells that mostly accounted for T-cell counts and diversity one year after transplant.

The CDR3 consists of 17 residues. Germline CDR1 is LNHNV and CDR2 is YYDKDF (reference sequence). V lost 1 base to trimming and J lost 1 base; unmatched junction nucleotides: 7. The TCR sequence derives from a child aged 2-15 years with inherited bone marrow failure, due to receive a stem cell transplant. Sequenced here: PBMCs, sampled before TCRalphabeta/CD19-depleted stem cell transplant. The V call is TRBV15, the J call TRBJ2-5; 9 nucleotides agree with TRBD2. The CDR3 coding sequence is TGTGCCACCAGCAGAGGAGGTCTAGCGGGGCCCCAAGAGACCCAGTACTTC. Its translation: CATSRGGLAGPQETQYF.